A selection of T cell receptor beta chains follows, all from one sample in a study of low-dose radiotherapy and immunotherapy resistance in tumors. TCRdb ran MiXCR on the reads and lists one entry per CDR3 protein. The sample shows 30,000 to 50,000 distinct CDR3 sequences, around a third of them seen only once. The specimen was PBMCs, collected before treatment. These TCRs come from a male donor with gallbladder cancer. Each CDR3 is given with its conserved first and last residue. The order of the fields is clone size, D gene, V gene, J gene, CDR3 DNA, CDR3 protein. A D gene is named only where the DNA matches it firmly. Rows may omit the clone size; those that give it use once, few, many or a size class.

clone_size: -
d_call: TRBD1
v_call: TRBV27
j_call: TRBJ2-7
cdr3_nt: TGTGCCAGCAGTTCATACAGGGGCGAGCAGTACTTC
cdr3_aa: CASSSYRGEQYF

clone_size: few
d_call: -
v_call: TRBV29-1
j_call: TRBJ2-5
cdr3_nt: TGCAGCGTTGGAGGACTGACGTACCAAGAGACCCAGTACTTC
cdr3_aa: CSVGGLTYQETQYF

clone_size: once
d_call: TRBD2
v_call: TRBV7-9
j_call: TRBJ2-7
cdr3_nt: TGTGCCAGCAGCTCCTCCAGGGAGCGGGGGCCGTACGAGCAGTACTTC
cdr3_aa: CASSSSRERGPYEQYF

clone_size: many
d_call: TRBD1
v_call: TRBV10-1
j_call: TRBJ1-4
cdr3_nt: TGCGCCAGCAGGCCCGGGACAGGGTTTATCGGAAAACTGTTTTTT
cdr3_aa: CASRPGTGFIGKLFF

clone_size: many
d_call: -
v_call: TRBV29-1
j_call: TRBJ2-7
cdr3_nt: TGCAGCGTTGTGACTCTAGGCTCCTACGAGCAGTACTTC
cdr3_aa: CSVVTLGSYEQYF

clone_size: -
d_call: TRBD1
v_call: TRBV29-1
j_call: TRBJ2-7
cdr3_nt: TGCAGCGTTGAATGGAGACAGGGAAGATCCTACGAGCAGTACTTC
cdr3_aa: CSVEWRQGRSYEQYF

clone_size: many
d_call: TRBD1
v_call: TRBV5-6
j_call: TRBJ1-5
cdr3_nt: TGTGCCAGCAGCGTCCGGGACAGGGCTGTTTGGCCCCAGCATTTT
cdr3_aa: CASSVRDRAVWPQHF

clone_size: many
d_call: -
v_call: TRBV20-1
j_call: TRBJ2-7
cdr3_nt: TGCAGTGCTAGCTCACCCGGGGGCGGCAGGGAGCAGTACTTC
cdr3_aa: CSASSPGGGREQYF

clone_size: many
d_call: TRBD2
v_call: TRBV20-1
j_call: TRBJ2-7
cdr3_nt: TGCAGTGCTAGAGACCAGCGGGGGCTCTCCTACGAGCAGTACTTC
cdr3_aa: CSARDQRGLSYEQYF

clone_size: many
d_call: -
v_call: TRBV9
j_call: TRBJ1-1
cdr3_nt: TGTGCCAGCAGCGTAGTCAGCGCCATCCCCACTGAAGCTTTCTTT
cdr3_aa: CASSVVSAIPTEAFF